This T cell receptor beta chain was observed in a study of blood T cell repertoires in COVID-19. On the study more broadly: Cohort 3 donors counted as recovered after two negative PCRs, clearance, or resolved symptoms. Specimens from acute and convalescent COVID-19 originated in the United States, Italy and Spain.

Using immunoSEQ multiplex PCR, the repertoire was profiled, and TCRdb retains in-frame clones only, with some absent. The table has more than 120,000 clones, approximately 84% seen once. Participants came from fewer than 25 US areas, aged roughly 18 to 95 years. Cohort assignment relied on participant-reported clinical history. After removal of 5 bases from V and 8 bases from J, the junction contained 9 bases not matched to a gene. The CDR3 sequence is 14 residues long. CDR1 and CDR2 from the germline V gene are SEHNR and FQNEAQ (reference sequence). This chain links TRBV7-9 with TRBJ1-3, with 7 nucleotides matching TRBD1. The receptor comes from a man between 50 and 59 years old in a cohort exposed to, infected with or recovered from COVID-19 (not recorded which). Input material: PBMCs or T cells enriched from blood (not recorded which). The CDR3 sequence: CASSKGDSPHTIYF. The CDR3 nucleotides read TGTGCCAGCAGCAAAGGGGACAGCCCGCACACCATATATTTT.